These 14 T cell receptor beta chains were sequenced from one sample in a study of blood T cell repertoires in COVID-19. Some clones are missing from TCRdb's copy, which holds only in-frame ones; the method was immunoSEQ multiplex PCR. The repertoire holds over 300,000 clones, with 88% as singletons. Sequenced input: PBMCs or T cells enriched from blood (not recorded which). These receptors originate from a woman aged 25 to 39 with acute COVID-19.

This clone was observed once. The chain links TRBV6-2 or TRBV6-3 to TRBJ2-7; 7 bases line up with TRBD2. Germline V gives CDR1 MNHEY, CDR2 SVGEGT. V was pared by 0 bases and J by 0 bases, with 11 bases of the junction left unmatched. The CDR3 extends over 18 amino acids. DNA for the CDR3: TGTGCCAGCAGTTACTCCCCGCTGGGAGGGTATTTCTCCTACGAGCAGTACTTC. This sequence encodes CASSYSPLGGYFSYEQYF.

This clone was detected only once. This chain uses TRBV7-2 with TRBJ2-5; TRBD2 matches 10 bases. Per germline, CDR1 SGHTA and CDR2 FQGNSA. This CDR3 has 16 residues. The V gene end was trimmed by 2 bases and the J gene end by 5 bases; junction bases not matched to a gene: 8. In DNA form, the CDR3 reads TGTGCCAGCAGCTTAACGTTAGCGGGGGGCTGGGAGACCCAGTACTTC. This encodes CASSLTLAGGWETQYF. Full variable domain (outside the CDR3, taken from reference TRBV7-2 and TRBJ2-5): GAGVSQSPSNKVTEKGKDVELRCDPISGHTALYWYRQSLGQGLEFLIYFQGNSAPDKSGLPSDRFSAERTGGSVSTLTIQRTQQEDSAVYLCASSLTLAGGWETQYFGPGTRLLVL.

The chain uses TRBV12-3 or TRBV12-4 and TRBJ1-1; D remains ambiguous. The CDR3 has 13 amino acids. Deletions cut 11 bases from V and 9 bases from J, with 22 bases between. DNA for the CDR3: TGTGCCGCTGGGATTGGGAGGGTGGGCCAAGCTTTCTTT. It yields the protein CAAGIGRVGQAFF.

The rearrangement uses TRBV3-1 (or the pseudogene TRBV3-2) and TRBJ2-3; tentatively, D is TRBD1 (5 bases). The CDR3 extends over 15 amino acids. CDR1 and CDR2 (germline): LGHDT, YNNKEL (reference sequence). V was pared by 0 bases and J by 2 bases, with 9 bases between. CDR3 loop: CASSQDRAHTDTQYF. The CDR3 DNA reads TGTGCCAGCAGCCAAGACAGGGCTCACACAGATACGCAGTATTTT.

The J gene is TRBJ1-1, the V gene TRBV7-2; 8 positions agree with TRBD1. CDR3 size: 14 residues. Trimming cost V 5 bases and J 5 bases; bases outside gene matches: 7. Germline CDR1 is SGHTA and CDR2 is FQGNSA. Here the CDR3 DNA reads TGTGCCAGCAGCCCCGGACAGGGTGGTACTGAAGCTTTCTTT. Amino acid sequence: CASSPGQGGTEAFF.

The V call is TRBV19, the J call TRBJ1-2, with D hard to call. Germline V gives CDR1 LNHDA, CDR2 SQIVND (reference sequence). The CDR3 is made up of 14 amino acids. Trimming took off 3 bases at V and 1 base at J, with 9 bases between the two ends. The CDR3 sequence is CASSMHQVNYGYTF. The CDR3 DNA is TGTGCCAGTAGTATGCACCAGGTTAACTATGGCTACACCTTC.

The CDR3 coding sequence is TGTGCCACCAGTGATAGGACAGGGCCGGGGCTTACATATGGCTACACCTTC. This codes for CATSDRTGPGLTYGYTF. V is TRBV24-1 and J is TRBJ1-2; 8 bases are a match to TRBD1. Trimming cost V 3 bases and J 5 bases; bases outside gene matches: 13. The CDR3 is 17 amino acids. Germline V CDR1 and CDR2: KGHDR, SFDVKD.

CDR3 protein: CASSLLRQGLHEQYF. CDR3 bases: TGCGCCAGCAGCTTACTTAGACAGGGGTTACACGAGCAGTACTTC. J is TRBJ2-7 and V is TRBV5-1; 8 bases are shared with TRBD1. Germline V lookup: CDR1 SGHRS, CDR2 YFSETQ. The CDR3 has 15 residues. With 2 bases clipped from V and 5 bases from J, the junction kept 9 bases outside the gene matches.

The count of this clone is one. The rearrangement links TRBV7-3 to TRBJ2-3; D may be TRBD1 (6 bases). The germline V and J ends were trimmed by 5 bases and 1 base, with 16 bases remaining between them. Germline V lookup: CDR1 SGHTA, CDR2 FQGTGA. This CDR3 comprises 16 residues. CDR3 residues: CASSQDRSYGTDTQYF. The DNA for the CDR3 is TGTGCCAGCAGCCAAGACAGGAGTTACGGCACAGATACGCAGTATTTT.

A remark on this clone: The sample holds other DNA sequences that translate to the same CDR3. The J gene is TRBJ1-1, the V gene TRBV5-1, with D hard to call. Germline V CDR1 and CDR2: SGHRS, YFSETQ. Trimming cost V 0 bases and J 1 base, with 7 bases left between them. The CDR3 is made up of 14 amino acids. The chain's CDR3 is CASSLASGNTEAFF. The CDR3 bases are TGCGCCAGCAGCTTGGCCAGCGGGAACACTGAAGCTTTCTTT.

This chain links TRBV20-1 with TRBJ1-4; D possibly corresponds to TRBD1 (5 bases). This CDR3 region has 15 residues. Germline V lookup: CDR1 DFQATT, CDR2 SNEGSKA (reference sequence). The V end lost 3 bases, the J end lost 0 bases, and 11 bases lay between the germline ends. The CDR3, as DNA: TGCAGTGCTAGTCGCCGACAGTCAACTAATGAAAAACTGTTTTTT. Translating gives CSASRRQSTNEKLFF.

V is TRBV7-9 and J is TRBJ2-5, with D possibly TRBD1 on 6 matching bases. CDR1 is SEHNR and CDR2 is FQNEAQ in the germline V gene (reference sequence). V lost 5 bases to trimming and J lost 3 bases, with 19 bases between them. CDR3 length: 16 residues. The CDR3 is CASSPNRAGGKETQYF. The CDR3 coding sequence is TGTGCCAGCAGCCCAAACAGGGCCGGCGGTAAAGAGACCCAGTACTTC.

The chain recombines TRBV30 with TRBJ1-2, with TRBD1 matching over 12 bases. CDR1 GTSNPN and CDR2 SVGIG come from the germline V gene (reference sequence). V lost 4 bases to trimming and J lost 7 bases; unmatched junction nucleotides: 13. The CDR3 sequence is 16 residues long. The CDR3 bases are TGTGCCTGGAATTCGGGGGGGACAGGGGGCATGTCTGGCTACACCTTC. Its protein is CAWNSGGTGGMSGYTF.

A note on this clone: Other DNA sequences in this sample translate to the same CDR3. This rearrangement joins TRBV7-8 to TRBJ1-6; D might be TRBD1 (6 bases). Germline CDR1 SGHVS, CDR2 FQNEAQ. There are 14 residues in the CDR3. V shed 1 base and J shed 7 bases, with 8 bases lying between them. The DNA for the CDR3 is TGTGCCAGCAGCTTAGTGCAGGGGAATTCACCCCTCCACTTT. Amino acid sequence: CASSLVQGNSPLHF.